A single sample gave rise to the 21 T cell receptor beta chains below, sequenced in a study of vaccination effects on CD4 cells after COVID-19. These receptors' antigens are unknown. Sequencing used immunoSEQ multiplex PCR; TCRdb keeps in-frame clones, though not all of them. The profile shows about 64,000 clones, just under 80% of them singletons. Antigen-specific CD4+ T cells were expanded (with viral peptide pools) by the ViraFEST assay ahead of sequencing. When ten to eleven days of culture had elapsed, CD4+ T cells were isolated. Every participant took two doses of the BNT162b2 or mRNA-1273 vaccine. The sample consisted of CD4+ T cells from PBMCs cultured with HCoV-OC43 spike peptides, taken after COVID-19 vaccination. Subset meaning: HCoV-OC43 spike overlapping peptide pool stimulation. The receptors originated from a human donor who received a COVID-19 vaccine.

This chain uses TRBV5-1 with TRBJ2-5, with D perhaps matching TRBD1 (6 bases). This CDR3 is built from 13 residues. Trimming took off 4 bases at V and 5 bases at J, with 12 bases between the two ends. In germline, CDR1 is SGHRS, CDR2 YFSETQ. DNA of the CDR3: TGCGCCAGCAGCACTATCCAGGGGGAGACCCAGTACTTC. Its translation is CASSTIQGETQYF.

This clone turned up a few times. V is TRBV29-1 and J is TRBJ1-2, with 7 bases identical to TRBD1. Germline V gene lookup returns CDR1 SQVTM and CDR2 ANQGSEA. With V trimmed by 5 bases and J by 4 bases, 19 bases remained unmatched. The CDR3 consists of 17 residues. For the CDR3, the DNA is TGCAGCGTTCAGCTACAGGGGAAGGTTGACGTTTTCTATGGCTACACCTTC. Amino acid sequence: CSVQLQGKVDVFYGYTF. The entire variable domain, with the rest obtained from reference TRBV29-1 and TRBJ1-2, is as follows: SAVISQKPSRDICQRGTSLTIQCQVDSQVTMMFWYRQQPGQSLTLIATANQGSEATYESGFVIDKFPISRPNLTFSTLTVSNMSPEDSSIYLCSVQLQGKVDVFYGYTFGSGTRLTVV.

This chain uses TRBV19 with TRBJ1-1, with a tentative D call TRBD1 (5 bases). In germline, CDR1 is LNHDA, CDR2 SQIVND (reference sequence). The V gene lost 3 bases and the J gene lost 3 bases, with 8 bases spanning the gap. The CDR3 has 13 residues. The CDR3: CASSITGDTEAFF. The CDR3 region has the DNA TGTGCCAGTAGTATTACAGGAGACACTGAAGCTTTCTTT.

The chain links TRBV6-5 to TRBJ2-3; possible D gene TRBD1, 6 bases. Germline loops: CDR1 MNHEY, CDR2 SVGAGI. The ends were cut back, 0 bases at V and 1 base at J, with 11 bases in the middle. The CDR3 is 16 amino acids. The CDR3 sequence: CASSYSGAQGTDTQYF. In nucleotides, the CDR3 is TGTGCCAGCAGTTACTCGGGGGCGCAGGGCACAGATACGCAGTATTTT.

The chain uses TRBV30 and TRBJ1-4; TRBD1 aligns across 9 bases. V shed 2 bases, J shed 1 base, and the junction held 2 bases outside the gene matches. CDR3 length equals 15 residues. CDR1 GTSNPN and CDR2 SVGIG come from the germline V gene (reference sequence). CDR3 region: CAWSRGQGTNEKLFF. The CDR3 DNA follows: TGTGCCTGGAGTCGGGGACAGGGAACTAATGAAAAACTGTTTTTT.

The chain joins TRBV28 to TRBJ1-2; D is uncertain. This CDR3 is built from 14 residues. Germline V gives CDR1 MDHEN, CDR2 SYDVKM. The germline V and J ends were trimmed by 3 bases and 0 bases, with 8 bases remaining between them. CDR3: CASSFSAANYGYTF. CDR3 nucleotide sequence: TGTGCCAGCAGTTTCTCCGCAGCTAACTATGGCTACACCTTC.

The chain employs TRBV5-4 and TRBJ2-3, with 14 bases lining up with TRBD2. Per the germline V gene, CDR1 is SGHNT and CDR2 is YYREEE (reference sequence). CDR3 size: 17 residues. V was pared by 4 bases and J by 3 bases, with 7 bases of the junction left unmatched. CDR3 sequence reads: CASSRRLAGGETDTQYF. Written as DNA, the CDR3 is TGTGCCAGCAGCCGTCGACTAGCGGGGGGGGAGACAGATACGCAGTATTTT.

This chain uses TRBV28 with TRBJ2-3, with a tentative D call TRBD1 (6 bases). The V gene's germline CDR1 is MDHEN and CDR2 SYDVKM. This CDR3 contains 15 residues. V lost 7 bases to trimming and J lost 10 bases, with 24 bases between them. CDR3 protein: CASKFMDPKGVSQYF. In DNA form, the CDR3 reads TGTGCCAGCAAGTTTATGGATCCTAAGGGGGTTTCGCAGTATTTT.

The rearrangement joins TRBV9 to TRBJ1-5; maybe TRBD1 (5 bases). Deletions cut 2 bases from V and 5 bases from J, with 8 bases between. The germline gives CDR1 SGDLS, CDR2 YYNGEE. This CDR3 has 13 residues. The CDR3 spells CASSVDSDQPQHF. As DNA, the CDR3 is TGTGCCAGCAGCGTCGACAGCGATCAGCCCCAGCATTTT.

The chain couples TRBV7-2 to TRBJ1-4; tentative D call: TRBD1 (6 bases). CDR3 length: 13 amino acids. The V and J ends lost 4 bases and 8 bases respectively, with 11 bases between them. Germline CDR1 is SGHTA and CDR2 is FQGNSA. The CDR3 nucleotides read TGTGCCAGCAGCTCGACGAGGGGGGAAAAACTGTTTTTT. Amino acids: CASSSTRGEKLFF.

The CDR3 sequence is CARDYNRGGNQPQHF. CDR3 bases: TGCGCCAGGGATTATAACAGGGGCGGCAATCAGCCCCAGCATTTT. The chain recombines TRBV23-1 with TRBJ1-5; TRBD1 matches 7 bases. TRBV23-1 is reported as an ORF; its role is uncertain. Trimming at V came to 9 bases and at J to 2 bases, leaving 10 bases not matched to a gene. This CDR3 is built from 15 residues.

This clone was recorded a few times. This chain joins TRBV6-5 and TRBJ1-3; 7 bases agree with TRBD1. From germline, CDR1 is MNHEY and CDR2 SVGAGI. This CDR3 is 14 amino acids long. V gave up 11 bases and J gave up 2 bases; unmatched junction bases: 9. For the CDR3, the DNA is TGTGCCGCTCGGACAGGCTCGACTGGAAACACCATATATTTT. This gives the protein CAARTGSTGNTIYF.

The chain has TRBV5-6 and TRBJ2-5; D is unresolved. CDR3 size: 14 residues. V lost 0 bases and J lost 5, with 11 bases in between. The V gene's germline CDR1 is SGHDT and CDR2 YYEEEE. CDR3 bases: TGTGCCAGCAGCTTGGCGGCCCTCGGGGAGACCCAGTACTTC. Translated, it gives CASSLAALGETQYF.

CDR3 nucleotides: TGTGCCAGCAGCCTGATGAGCTCTGGGGCCAACGTCCTGACTTTC. Protein: CASSLMSSGANVLTF. V and J are TRBV3-1 (or the pseudogene TRBV3-2) and TRBJ2-6; D not certain. The CDR3 is made up of 15 amino acids. Trimming removed 4 bases from V and 0 bases from J, with 7 bases in between. Germline lookup yields CDR1 LGHDT and CDR2 YNNKEL (reference sequence).

J is TRBJ2-2 and V is TRBV4-3; D is unresolved. CDR1 is LGHNA and CDR2 is YSLEER in the germline V gene. Trimming cost V 4 bases and J 1 base, with 10 bases left between them. The CDR3 sequence is 15 residues long. CDR3 sequence: CASSRKHGNTGELFF. CDR3 in DNA: TGCGCCAGCAGCCGAAAACATGGGAACACCGGGGAGCTGTTTTTT.

This chain connects TRBV9 to TRBJ1-2, with TRBD1 identical over 10 bases. The germline V gene has CDR1 SGDLS and CDR2 YYNGEE. V was pared by 2 bases and J by 7 bases, with 2 bases of the junction left unmatched. The CDR3 extends over 13 amino acids. The CDR3 sequence is CASSVGQGVGYTF. The CDR3 DNA reads TGTGCCAGCAGCGTCGGACAGGGGGTTGGCTACACCTTC.

The chain couples TRBV7-9 to TRBJ2-7; the D gene is possibly TRBD2 (6 bases). Trimming took off 4 bases at V and 0 bases at J, with 16 bases between the two ends. Per the germline V gene, CDR1 is SEHNR and CDR2 is FQNEAQ (reference sequence). The CDR3 consists of 16 residues. The CDR3 DNA follows: TGTGCCAGCAGCTCGGACGGGACTCCTAGCTCCTACGAGCAGTACGTC. Its translation is CASSSDGTPSSYEQYV.

CDR3 amino acids: CASSSMGETQYF. In DNA, the CDR3 is TGTGCCAGCAGTTCTATGGGGGAGACCCAGTACTTC. The chain links TRBV28 to TRBJ2-5; D ambiguous. Trimming shortened V by 4 bases and J by 5 bases, and 8 bases separated the two germline ends. From germline, CDR1 is MDHEN and CDR2 SYDVKM. The CDR3 spans 12 residues.

V and J are TRBV9 and TRBJ1-2, with TRBD1 matching over 11 bases. CDR1 SGDLS and CDR2 YYNGEE come from the germline V gene. The V gene end was trimmed by 6 bases and the J gene end by 7 bases; junction bases not matched to a gene: 8. The CDR3 length is 14 residues. The CDR3 loop reads CASTPGQGAFGYTF. The CDR3 DNA follows: TGTGCCAGCACCCCCGGACAGGGGGCGTTTGGCTACACCTTC.

The chain joins TRBV18 to TRBJ2-5; no definite D call. Germline CDR1 KGHSH, CDR2 LQKENI. This CDR3 comprises 14 residues. V lost 0 bases to trimming and J lost 1 base, with 6 bases between them. CDR3 amino acids: CASSPPKPQETQYF. CDR3 sequence (DNA): TGTGCCAGCTCACCACCGAAACCCCAAGAGACCCAGTACTTC.

The chain employs TRBV3-1 (or the pseudogene TRBV3-2) and TRBJ2-2; D possibly corresponds to TRBD1 (6 bases). Germline CDR1 is LGHDT and CDR2 is YNNKEL (reference sequence). V was trimmed by 4 bases and J by 6 bases, leaving 9 bases between them. The CDR3 runs 13 residues. The CDR3 DNA follows: TGTGCCAGCAGCCGGACAGTAGCCGGGGAGCTGTTTTTT. Translating gives CASSRTVAGELFF.